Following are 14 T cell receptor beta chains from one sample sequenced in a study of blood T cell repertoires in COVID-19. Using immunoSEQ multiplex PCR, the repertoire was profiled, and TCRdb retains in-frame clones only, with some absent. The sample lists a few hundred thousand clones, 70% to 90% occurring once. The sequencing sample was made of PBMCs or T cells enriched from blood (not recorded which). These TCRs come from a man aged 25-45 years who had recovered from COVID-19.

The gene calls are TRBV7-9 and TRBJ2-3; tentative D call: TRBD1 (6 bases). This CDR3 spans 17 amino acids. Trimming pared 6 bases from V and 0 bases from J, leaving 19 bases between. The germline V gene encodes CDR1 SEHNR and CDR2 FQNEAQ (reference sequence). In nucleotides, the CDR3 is TGTGCCAGCAGTCTTTGGGAATCGGACAGAAGCACAGATACGCAGTATTTT. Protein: CASSLWESDRSTDTQYF.

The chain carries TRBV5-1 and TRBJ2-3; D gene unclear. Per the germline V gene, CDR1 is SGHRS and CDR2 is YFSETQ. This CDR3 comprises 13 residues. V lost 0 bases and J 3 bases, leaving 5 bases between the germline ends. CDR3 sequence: CASSLDKTDTQYF. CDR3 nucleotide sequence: TGCGCCAGCAGCTTGGACAAAACAGATACGCAGTATTTT.

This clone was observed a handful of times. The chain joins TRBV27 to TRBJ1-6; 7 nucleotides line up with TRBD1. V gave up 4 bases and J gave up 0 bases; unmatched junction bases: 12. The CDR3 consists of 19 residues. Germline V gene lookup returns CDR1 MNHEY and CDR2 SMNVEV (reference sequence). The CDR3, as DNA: TGTGCCAGCAGTTGGGAAAGGGGGCCCCAGGGCTCCTATAATTCACCCCTCCACTTT. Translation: CASSWERGPQGSYNSPLHF.

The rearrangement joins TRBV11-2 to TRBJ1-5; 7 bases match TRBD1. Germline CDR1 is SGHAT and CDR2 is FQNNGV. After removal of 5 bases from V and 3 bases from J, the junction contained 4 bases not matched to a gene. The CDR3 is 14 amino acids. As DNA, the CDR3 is TGTGCCAGCAGCCCGGGACAGCCCAATCAGCCCCAGCATTTT. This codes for CASSPGQPNQPQHF. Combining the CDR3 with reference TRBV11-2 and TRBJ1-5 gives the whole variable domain EAGVAQSPRYKIIEKRQSVAFWCNPISGHATLYWYQQILGQGPKLLIQFQNNGVVDDSQLPKDRFSAERLKGVDSTLKIQPAKLEDSAVYLCASSPGQPNQPQHFGDGTRLSIL.

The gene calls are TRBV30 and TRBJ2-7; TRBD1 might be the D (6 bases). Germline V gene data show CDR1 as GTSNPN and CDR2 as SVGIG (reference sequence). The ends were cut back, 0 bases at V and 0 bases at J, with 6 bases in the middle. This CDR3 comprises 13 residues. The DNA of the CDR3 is TGTGCCTGGAGTGTGGGGGCCTCCTACGAGCAGTACTTC. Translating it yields CAWSVGASYEQYF.

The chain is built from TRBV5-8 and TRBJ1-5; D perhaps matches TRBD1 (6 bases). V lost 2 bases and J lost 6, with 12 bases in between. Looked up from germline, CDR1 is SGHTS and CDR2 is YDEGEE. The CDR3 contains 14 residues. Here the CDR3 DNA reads TGTGCCAGCAGCTTTACAGGGAGAGGTCAGCCCCAGCATTTT. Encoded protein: CASSFTGRGQPQHF.

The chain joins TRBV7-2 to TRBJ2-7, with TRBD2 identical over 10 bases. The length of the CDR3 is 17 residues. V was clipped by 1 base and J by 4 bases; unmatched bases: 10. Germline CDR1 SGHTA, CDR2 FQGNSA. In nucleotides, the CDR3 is TGTGCCAGCAGCTTAGAGCGGGGGGGCCTCAATTTATACGAGCAGTACTTC. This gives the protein CASSLERGGLNLYEQYF.

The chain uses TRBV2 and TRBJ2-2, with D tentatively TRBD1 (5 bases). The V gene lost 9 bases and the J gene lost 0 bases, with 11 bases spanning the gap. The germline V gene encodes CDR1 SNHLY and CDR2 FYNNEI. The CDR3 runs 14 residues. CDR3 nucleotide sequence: TGTGCCAGTGGGGCCAACGCGAACACCGGGGAGCTGTTTTTT. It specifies CASGANANTGELFF. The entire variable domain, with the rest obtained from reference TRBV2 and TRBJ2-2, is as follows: EPEVTQTPSHQVTQMGQEVILRCVPISNHLYFYWYRQILGQKVEFLVSFYNNEISEKSEIFDDQFSVERPDGSNFTLKIRSTKLEDSAMYFCASGANANTGELFFGEGSRLTVL.

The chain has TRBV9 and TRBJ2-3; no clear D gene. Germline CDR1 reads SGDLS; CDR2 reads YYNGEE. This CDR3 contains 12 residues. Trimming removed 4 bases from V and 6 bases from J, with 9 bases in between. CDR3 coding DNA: TGTGCCAGCAGCTCGACTGAGGATACGCAGTATTTT. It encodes CASSSTEDTQYF.

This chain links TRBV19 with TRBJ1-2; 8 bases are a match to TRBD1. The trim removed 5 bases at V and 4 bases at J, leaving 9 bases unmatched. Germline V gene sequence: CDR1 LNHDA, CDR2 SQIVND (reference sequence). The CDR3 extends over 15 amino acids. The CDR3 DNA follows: TGTGCCAGTAGTCCTCGACAGGGGCTGACCTATGGCTACACCTTC. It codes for CASSPRQGLTYGYTF. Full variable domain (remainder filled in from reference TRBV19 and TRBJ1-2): DGGITQSPKYLFRKEGQNVTLSCEQNLNHDAMYWYRQDPGQGLRLIYYSQIVNDFQKGDIAEGYSVSREKKESFPLTVTSAQKNPTAFYLCASSPRQGLTYGYTFGSGTRLTVV.

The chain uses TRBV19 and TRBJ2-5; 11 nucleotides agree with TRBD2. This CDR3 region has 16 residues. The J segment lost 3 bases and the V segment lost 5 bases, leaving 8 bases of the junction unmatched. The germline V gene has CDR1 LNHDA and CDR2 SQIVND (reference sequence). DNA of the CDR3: TGTGCCAGTAGTTCCCTAGCGGGGGGAGGAAAAGAGACCCAGTACTTC. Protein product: CASSSLAGGGKETQYF.

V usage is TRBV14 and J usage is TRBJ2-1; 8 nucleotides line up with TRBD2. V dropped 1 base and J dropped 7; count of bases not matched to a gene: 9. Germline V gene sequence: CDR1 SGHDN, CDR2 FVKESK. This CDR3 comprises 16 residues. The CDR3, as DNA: TGTGCCAGCAGCCAAGGGCTGGCGGGGGGTTTAAATGAGCAGTTCTTC. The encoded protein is CASSQGLAGGLNEQFF.

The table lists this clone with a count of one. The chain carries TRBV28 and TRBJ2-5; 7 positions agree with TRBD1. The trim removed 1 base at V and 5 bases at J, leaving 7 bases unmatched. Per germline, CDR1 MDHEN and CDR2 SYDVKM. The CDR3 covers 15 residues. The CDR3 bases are TGTGCCAGCAGTTTATCGGACAGGTGGGGCGAGACCCAGTACTTC. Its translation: CASSLSDRWGETQYF.

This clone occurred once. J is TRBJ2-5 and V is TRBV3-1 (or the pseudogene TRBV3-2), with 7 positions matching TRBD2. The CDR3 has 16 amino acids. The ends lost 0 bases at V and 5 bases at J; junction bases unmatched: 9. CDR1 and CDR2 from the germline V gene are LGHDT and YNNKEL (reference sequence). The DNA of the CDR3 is TGTGCCAGCAGCCAAGATGCTGGGGGGGTTGCGGAGACCCAGTACTTC. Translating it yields CASSQDAGGVAETQYF.